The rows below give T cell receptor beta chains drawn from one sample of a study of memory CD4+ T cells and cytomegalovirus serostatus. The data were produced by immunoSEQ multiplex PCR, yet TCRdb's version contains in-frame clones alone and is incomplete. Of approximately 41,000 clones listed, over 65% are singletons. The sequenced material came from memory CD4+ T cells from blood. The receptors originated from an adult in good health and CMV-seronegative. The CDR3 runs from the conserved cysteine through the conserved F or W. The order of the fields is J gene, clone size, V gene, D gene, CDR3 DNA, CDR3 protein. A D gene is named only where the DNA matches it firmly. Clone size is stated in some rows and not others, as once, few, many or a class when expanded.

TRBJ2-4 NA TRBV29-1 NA TGCAGCGTTGAAGACAACACACTAGCCAAAAACATTCAGTACTTC CSVEDNTLAKNIQYF
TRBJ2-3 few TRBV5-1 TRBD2 TGCGCCAGCAGGACTAGCGGGACTTTCACAGATACGCAGTATTTT CASRTSGTFTDTQYF
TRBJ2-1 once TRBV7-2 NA TGTGCCAGCAGCTTAGTCAATGAGCAGTTCTTC CASSLVNEQFF
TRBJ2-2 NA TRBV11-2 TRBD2 TGTGCCAGCAGCTCGACTAGCGGGCAAGCTTCGAACACCGGGGAGCTGTTTTTT CASSSTSGQASNTGELFF
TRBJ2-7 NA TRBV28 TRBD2 TGTGCCACCTCAATAGCGGGAGGGAGGTACGAGCAGTACTTC CATSIAGGRYEQYF
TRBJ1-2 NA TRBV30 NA TGTGCCTGGAGTGTAACGGGAATTGGCTACACCTTC CAWSVTGIGYTF
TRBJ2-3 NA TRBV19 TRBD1 TGTGCCAGTAGGGGACAGGGTGGTTGGGCAGATACGCAGTATTTT CASRGQGGWADTQYF
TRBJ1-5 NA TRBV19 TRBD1 TGTGCCACCCGGACAGGGGTTAGCAATCAGCCCCAGCATTTT CATRTGVSNQPQHF
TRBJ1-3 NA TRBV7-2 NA TGTGCCAGCAGCTCCAGGGATAAGGGAAACACCATATATTTT CASSSRDKGNTIYF
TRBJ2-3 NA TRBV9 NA TGTGCCAGCAGCGTAGTCCCCACAGATACGCAGTATTTT CASSVVPTDTQYF
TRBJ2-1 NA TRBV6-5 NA TGTGCCAGCAGTTACTCAACGGCCCTATACAATGAGCAGTTCTTC CASSYSTALYNEQFF
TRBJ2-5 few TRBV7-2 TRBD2 TGTGCCAGCAGCTCCCCGGCGGGAGGGCCTAGGAAGACCCAGTACTTC CASSSPAGGPRKTQYF
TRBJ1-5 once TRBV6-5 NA TGTGCCATAATTTCCCGGGACGGCGGTATGCAGCATTTT CAIISRDGGMQHF
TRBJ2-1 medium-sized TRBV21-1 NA TGTGCCAGCAGCAAAGACCAAGCAGAGCAGTTCTTC CASSKDQAEQFF
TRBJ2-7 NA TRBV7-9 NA TGTGCCAGCAGCTTAGCGGGGGTAGCCCACGAGCAGTACTTC CASSLAGVAHEQYF
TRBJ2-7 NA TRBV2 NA TGTGCCAGCAGCCTAGGAGCGGGCTACGAGCAGTACTTC CASSLGAGYEQYF
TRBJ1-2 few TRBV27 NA TGTGCCAGCAGTTTATCAGGGGGAGGCTACGGCTACACCTTC CASSLSGGGYGYTF
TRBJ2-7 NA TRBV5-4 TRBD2 TGTGCCAGCAGCGGCGGGACTACCTCCTCCCGGGAGCAGTACTTC CASSGGTTSSREQYF
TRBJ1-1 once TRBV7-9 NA TGTGCCAGTGAAGTAATTATGAACACTGAAGCTTTCTTT CASEVIMNTEAFF
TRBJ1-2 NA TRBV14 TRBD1 TGTGCCAGCAGCCAAGTCGCCGGGACAGGTTATGGCTACACCTTC CASSQVAGTGYGYTF
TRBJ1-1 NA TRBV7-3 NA TGTGCCAGCAGCTTAAGCGGGACTAACACTGAAGCTTTCTTT CASSLSGTNTEAFF
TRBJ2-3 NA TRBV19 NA TGTGCCAGTAGTGAACAGGGCGGTACGCAGTATTTT CASSEQGGTQYF
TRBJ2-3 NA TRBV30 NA TGTGCCTGGAGTGTATCTGGGCCTTACACAGATACGCAGTATTTT CAWSVSGPYTDTQYF
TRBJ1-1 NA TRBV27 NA TGTGCCACAGGCACGGGGCAACGTGAAGCTTTCTTT CATGTGQREAFF
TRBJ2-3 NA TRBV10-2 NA TGCGCCAGCAGTAACGCGGTAGTACAAGATACGCAGTATTTT CASSNAVVQDTQYF
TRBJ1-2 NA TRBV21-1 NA TGTGCCAGCAGCTGGGCCACACTGTGGGATGGCTACACCTTC CASSWATLWDGYTF
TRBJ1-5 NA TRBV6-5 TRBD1 TGTGCCAGCAGTCCAGACAGGGAGGTAGGTCAGCCCCAGCATTTT CASSPDREVGQPQHF
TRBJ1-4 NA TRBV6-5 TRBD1 TGTGCCAGCATCCGGACAGGGGATGAAAAACTGTTTTTT CASIRTGDEKLFF
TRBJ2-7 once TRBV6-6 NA TGTGCCAGCAGTCCCCGGGACCTGCAGTACTTC CASSPRDLQYF
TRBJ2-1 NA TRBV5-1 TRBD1 TGCGCCAGCAGCTTGGAAAGGGACAGGGAGCAGTTCTTC CASSLERDREQFF
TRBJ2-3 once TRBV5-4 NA TGTGCCAGCAGCTTGCAGGGCCTAAGAACAGATACGCAGTATTTT CASSLQGLRTDTQYF
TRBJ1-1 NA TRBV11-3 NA TGTGCCAGCAGCTCCTCGGGGGTGAACACTGAAGCTTTCTTT CASSSSGVNTEAFF
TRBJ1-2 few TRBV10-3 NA TGTGCCATCAGTAGACCGGACGGAACAAACTATGGCTACACCTTC CAISRPDGTNYGYTF
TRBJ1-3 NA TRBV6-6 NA TGTGCCAGCAGTCGCGACCTCTCTGGAAACACCATATATTTT CASSRDLSGNTIYF
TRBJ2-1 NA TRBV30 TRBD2 TGTGCCTGGAGTGTGGGGGGGCTAGCGGGAGGGCGCCACAATGAGCAGTTCTTC CAWSVGGLAGGRHNEQFF
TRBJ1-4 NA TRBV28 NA TGTGCCAGCAGGGTAGGCGCGGAAAAACTGTTTTTT CASRVGAEKLFF
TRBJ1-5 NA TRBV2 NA TGTGCCAGCAGTCCCGGGTCCTACAATCAGCCCCAGCATTTT CASSPGSYNQPQHF
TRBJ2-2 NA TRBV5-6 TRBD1 TGTGCCAGCAGCTACGGGACAGGGGGCACCGGGGAGCTGTTTTTT CASSYGTGGTGELFF
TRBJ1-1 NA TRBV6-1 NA TGTGCCAGCAGTGAAAAAGGGTGGGACTTGGGCACTGAAGCTTTCTTT CASSEKGWDLGTEAFF